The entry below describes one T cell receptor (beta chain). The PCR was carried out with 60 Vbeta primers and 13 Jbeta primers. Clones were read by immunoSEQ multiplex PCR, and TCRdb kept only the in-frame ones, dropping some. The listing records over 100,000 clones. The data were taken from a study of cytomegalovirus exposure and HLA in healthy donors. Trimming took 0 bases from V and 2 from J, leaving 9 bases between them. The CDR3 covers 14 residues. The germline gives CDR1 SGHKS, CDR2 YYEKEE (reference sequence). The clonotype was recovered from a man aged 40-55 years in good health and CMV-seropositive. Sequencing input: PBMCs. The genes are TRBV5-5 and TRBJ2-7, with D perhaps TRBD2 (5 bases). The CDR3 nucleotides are TGTGCCAGCAGCTTGGCCCAAGCGGCCTACGAGCAGTACTTC. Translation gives CASSLAQAAYEQYF.